Presented here are 28 T cell receptor beta chains from one specimen sequenced in a study of OX40 agonist ivuxolimab in advanced cancers. The repertoire was sequenced with immunoSEQ multiplex PCR; TCRdb's copy has only in-frame clones and lacks some. The sample consists of 55,000 to 75,000 clones, around four fifths of them appearing once. Sequenced here: CD4+ or CD8+ T cells sorted from blood, sampled in a trial of the OX40 agonist ivuxolimab. The origin of the receptors is an adult with an advanced solid tumor such as melanoma, head and neck, liver or kidney cancer.

The gene calls are TRBV7-6 and TRBJ2-5; D uncertain. V was clipped by 0 bases and J by 1 base, with 0 bases between them. Germline loops: CDR1 SGHVS, CDR2 FNYEAQ. The CDR3 sequence is 12 residues long. CDR3 in DNA: TGTGCCAGCAGCTTAGCCCAAGAGACCCAGTACTTC. It is translated as CASSLAQETQYF.

The rearrangement links TRBV2 to TRBJ1-1, with D perhaps TRBD1 (5 bases). The CDR3 consists of 13 residues. V was clipped by 3 bases and J by 6 bases, with 11 bases between them. Germline CDR1 SNHLY, CDR2 FYNNEI. As DNA, the CDR3 is TGTGCCAGCAGTGATCAGGGAGAGGCTGAAGCTTTCTTT. Residues: CASSDQGEAEAFF.

V and J are TRBV28 and TRBJ1-2; D is uncertain. Germline V gene data show CDR1 as MDHEN and CDR2 as SYDVKM. Trimming took 5 bases from V and 3 from J, leaving 13 bases between them. The CDR3 extends over 14 amino acids. The CDR3 is CASSVDGPYYGYTF. The CDR3 DNA is TGTGCCAGCAGTGTGGACGGACCCTACTATGGCTACACCTTC.

The chain recombines TRBV4-2 with TRBJ2-5, with D maybe TRBD2 (6 bases). Judging by the DNA end, TRBJ2-7 fits better; the J call may be wrong. CDR3 length equals 15 residues. CDR1 is LGHNA and CDR2 is YNFKEQ in the germline V gene. Here the CDR3 DNA reads TGTGCCAGCAGCCGAGAATGGGACTCCTCCTACGAGCAGTACTTC. It specifies CASSREWDSSYEQYF.

This clone showed up just once. V usage is TRBV4-1 and J usage is TRBJ1-2; unclear D gene. CDR1 is MGHRA, CDR2 YSYEKL, per germline. V was cut by 0 bases and J by 2 bases, with 13 bases left in between. The CDR3 is made up of 16 amino acids. The CDR3 DNA follows: TGCGCCAGCAGCCAAGAAGGTCGAGGGATCAACTATGGCTACACCTTC. This gives the protein CASSQEGRGINYGYTF.

The chain combines TRBV5-1 with TRBJ2-1; TRBD1 matches 7 bases. Germline CDR1 reads SGHRS; CDR2 reads YFSETQ. The trim removed 0 bases at V and 4 bases at J, leaving 4 bases unmatched. This CDR3 comprises 15 residues. The CDR3: CASSLGQGIYNEQFF. The CDR3 DNA reads as TGCGCCAGCAGCTTGGGACAGGGAATATACAATGAGCAGTTCTTC. The entire variable domain, with the rest obtained from reference TRBV5-1 and TRBJ2-1, is as follows: KAGVTQTPRYLIKTRGQQVTLSCSPISGHRSVSWYQQTPGQGLQFLFEYFSETQRNKGNFPGRFSGRQFSNSRSEMNVSTLELGDSALYLCASSLGQGIYNEQFFGPGTRLTVL.

This chain connects TRBV5-8 to TRBJ1-1, with no clear D. The CDR3 contains 15 residues. In germline, CDR1 is SGHTS, CDR2 YDEGEE. V lost 4 bases, J lost 0 bases, and 13 bases lay in between. CDR3 sequence: CASSRLTAVNTEAFF. The CDR3 DNA follows: TGTGCCAGCAGCCGTTTGACGGCTGTGAACACTGAAGCTTTCTTT.

This clone was found once. The gene calls are TRBV19 and TRBJ2-1, with D perhaps TRBD1 or TRBD2 (5 bases each). Between the trimmed V and J ends, which lost 7 bases and 9 bases, there was a span of 16 bases. The CDR3 totals 13 residues. Germline CDR1 and CDR2: LNHDA and SQIVND (reference sequence). The CDR3 DNA sequence: TGTGCCAGTACCCCCCGAGGGGTTACTGAGCAGTTCTTC. Protein product: CASTPRGVTEQFF.

The chain has TRBV2 and TRBJ1-1, with a weak D call TRBD1 (6 bases). This CDR3 is built from 14 residues. Germline V gene sequence: CDR1 SNHLY, CDR2 FYNNEI. The V and J ends lost 1 base and 3 bases respectively, with 9 bases between them. The CDR3 reads CASSEGQGYTEAFF. In nucleotides, the CDR3 is TGTGCCAGCAGTGAAGGGCAGGGGTACACTGAAGCTTTCTTT.

The rearrangement links TRBV5-1 to TRBJ2-1, with 11 bases matching TRBD2. The junction had 5 bases not matched to a gene; V was cut back by 5 bases and J by 4 bases. CDR1 and CDR2 (germline): SGHRS, YFSETQ. The CDR3 extends over 15 amino acids. The CDR3 region is CASSLTSGVYNEQFF. In DNA, the CDR3 is TGCGCCAGCAGTTTGACTAGCGGGGTTTACAATGAGCAGTTCTTC.

The V gene is TRBV7-2, the J gene TRBJ2-1, with D possibly being TRBD1 or TRBD2 (6 bases each). Germline loops: CDR1 SGHTA, CDR2 FQGNSA. The CDR3 runs 13 residues. Between the trimmed V and J ends, which lost 7 bases and 9 bases, there was a span of 16 bases. In DNA, the CDR3 is TGTGCCAGCACCCTTGGGGGGCCGGGTGAGCAGTTCTTC. Protein product: CASTLGGPGEQFF.

This clone turned up a few times. The DNA of the CDR3 is TGTGCCAGCAGTTTCAATTACGGGTATAGCTCCTACGAGCAGTACTTC. Its translation: CASSFNYGYSSYEQYF. This chain links TRBV28 with TRBJ2-7, with D unresolved. The V and J ends lost 3 bases and 0 bases respectively, with 15 bases between them. CDR1 and CDR2 (germline): MDHEN, SYDVKM. The CDR3 spans 16 residues.

The J gene is TRBJ2-1, the V gene TRBV5-4; 7 bases are shared with TRBD2. V was pared by 0 bases and J by 5 bases, with 8 bases of the junction left unmatched. The CDR3 sequence is 16 residues long. The germline V gene encodes CDR1 SGHNT and CDR2 YYREEE (reference sequence). CDR3 DNA: TGTGCCAGCAGCTTGGGAGCGGGATTAATCGACAATGAGCAGTTCTTC. Its translation is CASSLGAGLIDNEQFF.

The chain uses TRBV14 and TRBJ2-3; D is tentatively TRBD1 or TRBD2 (5 bases each). This CDR3 has 14 amino acids. Germline V gene lookup returns CDR1 SGHDN and CDR2 FVKESK. Trimming took off 6 bases at V and 6 bases at J, with 16 bases between the two ends. Here the CDR3 DNA reads TGTGCCAGCAGTCGGGACGGTAGTTTGGATACGCAGTATTTT. This sequence encodes CASSRDGSLDTQYF.

The chain uses TRBV28 and TRBJ1-3; D unresolved. The CDR3 runs to 17 residues. V lost 5 bases and J 1 base, leaving 18 bases between the germline ends. The germline gives CDR1 MDHEN, CDR2 SYDVKM. CDR3 DNA: TGTGCCAGCAGTCTCGACCCTGGAGGTGGTTCTGGAAACACCATATATTTT. Protein: CASSLDPGGGSGNTIYF.

The chain recombines TRBV10-3 with TRBJ2-6, with 7 positions matching TRBD1. Germline CDR1 and CDR2: ENHRY and SYGVKD. J gave up 0 bases and V 4 bases, and 3 bases lay outside the gene matches. The length of the CDR3 is 16 residues. CDR3 protein: CAISGGTVSGANVLTF. In nucleotides, the CDR3 is TGTGCCATCAGTGGGGGGACAGTCTCTGGGGCCAACGTCCTGACTTTC.

The genes are TRBV10-3 and TRBJ2-7; a possible D gene is TRBD2 (6 bases). In germline, CDR1 is ENHRY, CDR2 SYGVKD. Trimming removed 10 bases at V and 2 bases at J, with 15 bases between. This CDR3 region has 13 residues. CDR3 protein: CATQEGRTYEQYV. The CDR3 region has the DNA TGTGCCACCCAGGAGGGGCGAACCTACGAGCAGTACGTC.

This chain uses TRBV27 with TRBJ1-4; D is unclear. Trimming pared 3 bases from V and 4 bases from J, leaving 3 bases between. Looked up from germline, CDR1 is MNHEY and CDR2 is SMNVEV (reference sequence). The CDR3 consists of 12 residues. This chain's CDR3 is CASSFLNEKLFF. The DNA of the CDR3 is TGTGCCAGCAGTTTCCTTAATGAAAAACTGTTTTTT. Variable domain in full (rest from reference TRBV27 and TRBJ1-4): EAQVTQNPRYLITVTGKKLTVTCSQNMNHEYMSWYRQDPGLGLRQIYYSMNVEVTDKGDVPEGYKVSRKEKRNFPLILESPSPNQTSLYFCASSFLNEKLFFGSGTQLSVL.

The V gene is TRBV6-1, the J gene TRBJ1-5; D gene ambiguous. This CDR3 has 13 residues. With 7 bases removed from V and 5 bases from J, the gap between germline ends came to 12 bases. The germline V gene has CDR1 MNHNS and CDR2 SASEGT. CDR3 bases: TGTGCCAGCACCGGTGCCCGGGATCAGCCCCAGCATTTT. Its protein is CASTGARDQPQHF.

Only a few counts were recorded for this clone. CDR3 nucleotide sequence: TGTGCCAGCAGTGAAAATGGGGCAGTGCAACCCCAGCATTTT. The encoded protein is CASSENGAVQPQHF. The chain couples TRBV2 to TRBJ1-5, with D perhaps TRBD1 (5 bases). Germline V gene lookup returns CDR1 SNHLY and CDR2 FYNNEI. This CDR3 spans 14 amino acids. With 2 bases removed from V and 10 bases from J, the gap between germline ends came to 15 bases.

As DNA, the CDR3 is TGTGCCAGCAGTTCGGAGGGTCAGCCCCAGCATTTT. It translates to CASSSEGQPQHF. J is TRBJ1-5 and V is TRBV28; D is uncertain. Trimming took off 4 bases at V and 6 bases at J, with 7 bases between the two ends. There are 12 residues in the CDR3. From germline, CDR1 is MDHEN and CDR2 SYDVKM. Using reference TRBV28 and TRBJ1-5 for the parts outside the CDR3, the full variable domain is DVKVTQSSRYLVKRTGEKVFLECVQDMDHENMFWYRQDPGLGLRLIYFSYDVKMKEKGDIPEGYSVSREKKERFSLILESASTNQTSMYLCASSSEGQPQHFGDGTRLSIL.

This clone has only one observation. CDR3: CASSFGQPPNSPLHF. CDR3 bases: TGCGCCAGCAGCTTTGGCCAGCCGCCCAATTCACCCCTCCACTTT. The chain carries TRBV5-1 and TRBJ1-6, with D hard to call. Germline V lookup: CDR1 SGHRS, CDR2 YFSETQ. V was shortened by 2 bases and J by 7 bases, with 13 bases between the two germline ends. The CDR3 runs 15 residues.

V and J are TRBV7-2 and TRBJ2-3; tentative D call: TRBD2 (7 bases). The V end was cut by 1 base, the J end by 5 bases, with 16 bases between. This CDR3 comprises 16 residues. In germline, CDR1 is SGHTA, CDR2 FQGNSA. As DNA, the CDR3 is TGTGCCAGCAGCTTAGGGGCGGGGGCCCGGGGAGATACGCAGTATTTT. It specifies CASSLGAGARGDTQYF.

This chain connects TRBV5-4 to TRBJ1-3, with no clear D. Germline CDR1 is SGHNT and CDR2 is YYREEE (reference sequence). This CDR3 is 13 amino acids long. Between the trimmed V and J ends, which lost 0 bases and 5 bases, there was a span of 6 bases. The CDR3 DNA follows: TGTGCCAGCAGCTTGGACGGGAGAAACACCATATATTTT. As protein: CASSLDGRNTIYF.

This clone has only one observation. This sequence joins TRBV30 and TRBJ2-1; 7 positions agree with TRBD1. The CDR3 spans 14 residues. J was trimmed by 5 bases and V by 0 bases; bases with no gene match: 4. Germline V gene lookup returns CDR1 GTSNPN and CDR2 SVGIG (reference sequence). The CDR3 sequence is CAWSVRGPNNEQFF. DNA of the CDR3: TGTGCCTGGAGTGTAAGGGGGCCTAACAATGAGCAGTTCTTC.

The sample holds a few counts of this clone. The CDR3 nucleotides are TGTGCCAGCAGTCTTCCGGGACAGGGGGCGCATGGCTACACCTTC. Translated, it gives CASSLPGQGAHGYTF. V and J are TRBV2 and TRBJ1-2, with 12 nucleotides matching TRBD1. V gave up 5 bases and J gave up 6 bases; unmatched junction bases: 7. Germline CDR1 and CDR2: SNHLY and FYNNEI. The CDR3 runs 15 residues.

The chain is built from TRBV30 and TRBJ2-2, with 11 bases aligning to TRBD2. The CDR3 totals 15 residues. Germline V CDR1 and CDR2: GTSNPN, SVGIG (reference sequence). The V and J ends lost 1 base and 4 bases, in that order; junction bases with no gene match: 2. For the CDR3, the DNA is TGTGCCTGGAGTGGCGGGACTAGCGGCACCGGGGAGCTGTTTTTT. It yields the protein CAWSGGTSGTGELFF.

This chain uses TRBV7-7 with TRBJ2-5, with D perhaps TRBD2 (6 bases). The ends were cut back, 5 bases at V and 4 bases at J, with 14 bases in the middle. Germline V gene lookup returns CDR1 SSHAT and CDR2 FNYEAQ (reference sequence). This CDR3 has 14 residues. The CDR3 coding sequence is TGTGCCAGCAGCCCGAACGGGGGAGGAGAGACCCAGTACTTC. Its protein is CASSPNGGGETQYF. The variable domain in full, with the rest retrieved from reference TRBV7-7 and TRBJ2-5, is GAGVSQSPRYKVTKRGQDVTLRCDPISSHATLYWYQQALGQGPEFLTYFNYEAQPDKSGLPSDRFSAERPEGSISTLTIQRTEQRDSAMYRCASSPNGGGETQYFGPGTRLLVL.